This is a list of T cell receptor beta chains from one sample in a study of spatial heterogeneity in lung cancer. TCRdb called the 5' RACE reads again in MiXCR, with one record for every CDR3 protein. The profile shows 40,000 or so distinct CDR3 sequences, around 7.2% of them singletons. The sequences come from PBMCs, collected at surgery. All receptors come from a male donor with early-stage non-small cell lung cancer. Both conserved end residues are trimmed from each CDR3. The order of the fields is J gene, V gene, CDR3 length, CDR3 protein.

TRBJ2-3 TRBV4-2 15 ASSQEHGGAFGDTQY
TRBJ1-6 TRBV25-1 13 ASSEYDRGDSPLH
TRBJ1-6 TRBV6-5 14 ASSSYSAGEVSPLH
TRBJ2-3 TRBV30 14 AWSVPLAGAQDTQY
TRBJ2-7 TRBV12-3/TRBV12-4 10 ASSRGPLEQY
TRBJ2-1 TRBV7-3 13 ASSPHGGANNEQF
TRBJ1-1 TRBV18 13 ASSPGQGTNTEAF
TRBJ2-7 TRBV6-6 11 ASSGQTIYEQY
TRBJ2-4 TRBV12-3/TRBV12-4 16 ASSQGGLAGLAKNIQY
TRBJ2-5 TRBV6-5 15 ASSSQTGTGHQETQY
TRBJ2-5 TRBV4-1 14 ASSQVTRGSEETQY
TRBJ1-1 TRBV11-1 12 ASSDKGMNTEAF
TRBJ1-4 TRBV7-6 12 ASSFGTIGEKLF
TRBJ1-5 TRBV6-2/TRBV6-3 10 ASRTSNQPQH
TRBJ2-7 TRBV29-1 10 SVLGTAYEQY
TRBJ2-2 TRBV20-1 17 SARDRGFSGVADTGELF
TRBJ2-3 TRBV5-4 12 ASSLRLVTDTQY
TRBJ2-7 TRBV11-2 12 ASSLGVAGYEQY
TRBJ1-2 TRBV11-2 15 ASSSGGQGRLWDGYT
TRBJ1-1 TRBV6-5 10 ASSLRGAEAF
TRBJ2-2 TRBV5-6 12 ASSRRGGTGELF
TRBJ1-5 TRBV5-1 13 ASSAQGGGNQPQH
TRBJ1-1 TRBV5-1 13 ASSFISGVNTEAF
TRBJ2-2 TRBV3-1 13 ASGRSEVNTGELF
TRBJ1-1 TRBV11-1 11 ASSPGAITEAF
TRBJ2-7 TRBV4-3 13 ASSQDGSEGYEQY
TRBJ2-6 TRBV29-1 14 SVERDYDSGANVLT
TRBJ2-5 TRBV7-9 13 ASTFGRGLQETQY
TRBJ2-1 TRBV5-4 13 ASSLQLAEYNEQF
TRBJ1-5 TRBV2 15 ASTPGQSTYSNQPQH
TRBJ2-2 TRBV29-1 11 SVDPGGTGELF
TRBJ2-3 TRBV18 14 ASSPISGRSTDTQY
TRBJ1-2 TRBV2 12 ASREQPQVEGYT
TRBJ2-1 TRBV20-1 12 SARELAGAHEQF
TRBJ1-4 TRBV4-3 12 ASSQATVNEKLF
TRBJ2-1 TRBV20-1 14 SASGLAVQTVNEQF
TRBJ2-3 TRBV7-3 13 ASGSGTSVANTQY
TRBJ1-6 TRBV20-1 13 SAREGGTLNSPLH
TRBJ2-5 TRBV29-1 9 SVARVETQY
TRBJ1-5 TRBV7-9 11 ASQGRSGQPQH
TRBJ1-2 TRBV29-1 12 SVEEVRKNYGYT